This T cell receptor beta chain was captured in a study of blood T cell repertoires in COVID-19. V trimming: 0 bases; J trimming: 0 bases; junction bases outside the gene matches: 6. The CDR3 sequence is 17 residues long. CDR1 SGHRS and CDR2 YFSETQ come from the germline V gene. Clones were sequenced by immunoSEQ multiplex PCR, and TCRdb holds only the in-frame ones, with some missing. Of 80,000 to 100,000 clones in the sample, 80% to 90% were seen once. This receptor was obtained from a woman older than 75 with acute or convalescent COVID-19. The chain joins TRBV5-1 to TRBJ2-3; 8 bases align to TRBD2. Source material: peripheral blood. CDR3 nucleotide sequence: TGCGCCAGCAGCTTGGCCTTTGCGGGGGGCAGCACAGATACGCAGTATTTT. Its protein is CASSLAFAGGSTDTQYF.